This TCR beta chain originates from a study of blood T cell repertoires in COVID-19. For the study at large: COVID-19 samples collected from the United States, Italy and Spain covered acute and convalescent phases. From T cells, B-cell-depleted T cells, or PBMCs came the material, which was cDNA or gDNA.

The CDR3 spans 15 residues. CDR1 and CDR2 from the germline V gene are SGHAT and FQDESV (reference sequence). V trimming: 5 bases; J trimming: 0 bases; junction bases outside the gene matches: 6. In the original analysis: Reference gene primer amplification in the assay estimated nucleated cell counts. The protocol was immunoSEQ multiplex PCR, while the TCRdb copy is restricted to in-frame clones and leaves out a portion. V, J and clone size are taken as reported in that table, and D and trimming were inferred from the DNA itself. The repertoire holds 70,000 or so clones, with just over 85% as singletons.

The TCR was taken from a man between 65 and 85 years old with active or convalescent COVID-19. The sequenced material came from peripheral blood. The chain combines TRBV11-1 with TRBJ2-7; 8 positions agree with TRBD1. CDR3 bases: TGTGCCAGCAGCCTGGGACAGGCTTTCTCCTACGAGCAGTACTTC. This codes for CASSLGQAFSYEQYF. Looking up the rest from reference TRBV11-1 and TRBJ2-7 gives the full variable domain: EAEVAQSPRYKITEKSQAVAFWCDPISGHATLYWYRQILGQGPELLVQFQDESVVDDSQLPKDRFSAERLKGVDSTLKIQPAELGDSAMYLCASSLGQAFSYEQYFGPGTRLTVT.